This entry lists 32 T cell receptor beta chains sequenced from one sample in a study of T cell repertoires in Merkel cell carcinoma (dated by TCRdb to about 2019). Libraries were constructed by the immunoSEQ multiplex PCR assay. Drawn from immuneACCESS, this table holds only the in-frame rearrangements with V and J called that TCRdb kept. Clones are partly lost; checked studies trace under half to an unresolved V gene and leave the rest unexplained. Within this sample are about 15,000 clones, with over 60% of them counted one time only. About a sixth of the sample is held by the ten biggest clonotypes. Sequencing used tumor tissue. These receptors came from an adult with Merkel cell carcinoma.

This chain joins TRBV5-1 and TRBJ2-7; D may be TRBD1 (5 bases). CDR3 length equals 15 residues. V was cut by 2 bases and J by 5 bases, with 17 bases left in between. Germline-derived CDR1 and CDR2 are SGHRS and YFSETQ. The CDR3 is CASSLGEAGWHEQYF. The DNA of the CDR3 is TGCGCCAGCAGCTTAGGAGAGGCAGGGTGGCACGAGCAGTACTTC.

CDR3 loop: CASSGGEEPTNEKLFF. Written as DNA, the CDR3 is TGTGCCAGCAGCGGGGGGGAGGAGCCAACTAATGAAAAACTGTTTTTT. The rearrangement links TRBV5-4 to TRBJ1-4, with D perhaps matching TRBD1 (5 bases). Germline values: CDR1 SGHNT, CDR2 YYREEE (reference sequence). The CDR3 has 16 amino acids. V shed 4 bases and J shed 0 bases, with 13 bases lying between them.

The chain combines TRBV10-3 with TRBJ1-4, with unresolved D. The CDR3 has 16 amino acids. V was cut by 2 bases and J by 0 bases, with 10 bases left in between. Germline loops: CDR1 ENHRY, CDR2 SYGVKD. The DNA for the CDR3 is TGTGCCATCAGTGAGGCGCGGGGAACAACTAATGAAAAACTGTTTTTT. This translates into CAISEARGTTNEKLFF.

The chain has TRBV3-1 (or the pseudogene TRBV3-2) and TRBJ1-6, with a tentative D call TRBD1 (6 bases). The germline gives CDR1 LGHDT, CDR2 YNNKEL (reference sequence). The CDR3 is 16 residues long. Trimming took off 8 bases at V and 7 bases at J, with 21 bases between the two ends. DNA of the CDR3: TGTGCCAGCGGTAACAGGGTATGGGAAGGAAATTCACCCCTCCACTTT. Its translation is CASGNRVWEGNSPLHF.

The chain links TRBV9 to TRBJ2-1, with 15 bases lining up with TRBD2. The CDR3 is 19 residues long. V gave up 4 bases and J gave up 0 bases; unmatched junction bases: 8. The germline V gene encodes CDR1 SGDLS and CDR2 YYNGEE. CDR3 amino acids: CASSYPGTSGGYSYNEQFF. CDR3 DNA sequence: TGTGCCAGCAGCTACCCCGGGACTAGCGGGGGGTACTCCTACAATGAGCAGTTCTTC.

The J gene is TRBJ2-3, the V gene TRBV19; the match to TRBD2 covers 11 bases. CDR3 size: 14 residues. V dropped 4 bases and J dropped 3; count of bases not matched to a gene: 0. CDR1 is LNHDA and CDR2 is SQIVND in the germline V gene (reference sequence). The DNA for the CDR3 is TGTGCCAGTAGTACTAGCGGGAGGACAGATACGCAGTATTTT. It is translated as CASSTSGRTDTQYF.

This clone has only one observation. The chain joins TRBV7-2 to TRBJ2-7; tentatively, D is TRBD1 (6 bases). The V end was cut by 4 bases, the J end by 3 bases, with 13 bases between. CDR1 and CDR2 from the germline V gene are SGHTA and FQGNSA. This CDR3 has 14 residues. The CDR3 sequence is CASSSYLRGYEQYF. The CDR3 coding sequence is TGTGCCAGCAGCTCCTACCTCAGGGGCTACGAGCAGTACTTC.

The chain combines TRBV28 with TRBJ1-5; no clear D gene. Germline V gives CDR1 MDHEN, CDR2 SYDVKM. The CDR3 sequence is 13 residues long. The V and J ends lost 2 bases and 6 bases respectively, with 8 bases between them. This CDR3 reads CASSLGVGQPQHF. CDR3 bases: TGTGCCAGCAGTTTAGGAGTTGGTCAGCCCCAGCATTTT.

This clone was recorded only once. The genes are TRBV12-5 and TRBJ2-1; unclear D gene. The length of the CDR3 is 17 residues. The ends were cut back, 1 base at V and 4 bases at J, with 17 bases in the middle. Germline-derived CDR1 and CDR2 are LGHNT and FRNRAP. This chain's CDR3 is CASGLAYQGIGYNEQFF. CDR3 bases: TGTGCTAGTGGTTTGGCGTACCAAGGAATCGGATACAATGAGCAGTTCTTC. The full variable domain, its missing parts supplied by reference TRBV12-5 and TRBJ2-1, is DARVTQTPRHKVTEMGQEVTMRCQPILGHNTVFWYRQTMMQGLELLAYFRNRAPLDDSGMPKDRFSAEMPDATLATLKIQPSEPRDSAVYFCASGLAYQGIGYNEQFFGPGTRLTVL.

This clone has only a few counts. V is TRBV7-2 and J is TRBJ1-5; no clear D gene. V was trimmed by 4 bases and J by 2 bases, leaving 3 bases between them. The CDR3 runs 12 residues. In germline, CDR1 is SGHTA, CDR2 FQGNSA. CDR3 region: CASSSGNQPQHF. The CDR3 DNA reads as TGTGCCAGCAGCTCAGGCAATCAGCCCCAGCATTTT.

V usage is TRBV18 and J usage is TRBJ2-7; D is uncertain. CDR3 length: 15 residues. Germline CDR1 reads KGHSH; CDR2 reads LQKENI. V was shortened by 6 bases and J by 4 bases, with 19 bases between the two germline ends. The CDR3 is CASSLTRYSWYEQYF. DNA of the CDR3: TGTGCCAGCTCTCTAACCCGATATAGCTGGTACGAGCAGTACTTC.

The chain employs TRBV5-1 and TRBJ1-4; D gene uncertain. Germline loops: CDR1 SGHRS, CDR2 YFSETQ. The V end was cut by 0 bases, the J end by 4 bases, with 10 bases between. The CDR3 extends over 15 amino acids. Here the CDR3 DNA reads TGCGCCAGCAGCTTGGGTTTCGGAGGTAATGAAAAACTGTTTTTT. Translating gives CASSLGFGGNEKLFF. Complete variable domain (other parts from reference TRBV5-1 and TRBJ1-4): KAGVTQTPRYLIKTRGQQVTLSCSPISGHRSVSWYQQTPGQGLQFLFEYFSETQRNKGNFPGRFSGRQFSNSRSEMNVSTLELGDSALYLCASSLGFGGNEKLFFGSGTQLSVL.

The chain is built from TRBV6-5 and TRBJ1-5; 9 bases align to TRBD1. The CDR3 is 15 residues long. Germline values: CDR1 MNHEY, CDR2 SVGAGI. J was trimmed by 5 bases and V by 2 bases; bases with no gene match: 4. The DNA for the CDR3 is TGTGCCAGCAGTTACACATGGACAGGGGATCAGCCCCAGCATTTT. This codes for CASSYTWTGDQPQHF.

The chain has TRBV7-9 and TRBJ2-1; D could derive from TRBD1 or TRBD2 (5 bases each). The CDR3 loop spans 16 amino acids. Trimming left V 2 bases short and J 11 bases short, with 22 bases between. The V gene's germline CDR1 is SEHNR and CDR2 FQNEAQ (reference sequence). This CDR3 is CASSLRGRGLEPQQFF. The DNA of the CDR3 is TGTGCCAGCAGCTTAAGGGGCCGCGGGCTTGAACCACAGCAGTTCTTC.

The chain uses TRBV15 and TRBJ2-1; no definite D call. CDR3 length: 12 amino acids. The germline V and J ends were trimmed by 0 bases and 7 bases, with 4 bases remaining between them. The V gene's germline CDR1 is LNHNV and CDR2 YYDKDF (reference sequence). The CDR3 nucleotides are TGTGCCACCAGCAGAGATAGGAATGAGCAGTTCTTC. Amino acid sequence: CATSRDRNEQFF.

This clone turned up a few times. This rearrangement joins TRBV19 to TRBJ2-5; D perhaps matches TRBD2 (6 bases). The V gene lost 5 bases and the J gene lost 1 base, with 14 bases spanning the gap. The CDR3 sequence is 15 residues long. The germline gives CDR1 LNHDA, CDR2 SQIVND (reference sequence). The CDR3 loop reads CASSGLGTVQETQYF. The CDR3 DNA reads TGTGCCAGTAGTGGCCTTGGGACTGTCCAAGAGACCCAGTACTTC.

The rearrangement uses TRBV19 and TRBJ2-3, with D uncertain. The CDR3 spans 13 residues. The germline gives CDR1 LNHDA, CDR2 SQIVND (reference sequence). The V and J ends lost 6 bases and 1 base respectively, with 8 bases between them. The CDR3 region has the DNA TGTGCCAGTAGAGTAACTGGCACAGATACGCAGTATTTT. Translated, it gives CASRVTGTDTQYF.

The rearrangement uses TRBV28 and TRBJ2-7; TRBD2 matches 9 bases. The CDR3 length is 17 residues. The V segment lost 6 bases and the J segment 3 bases; nucleotides outside the gene matches: 15. From germline, CDR1 is MDHEN and CDR2 SYDVKM. The chain's CDR3 is CASSSSSLAGDYYEQYF. CDR3 coding DNA: TGTGCCAGCAGCTCCTCCTCCTTAGCGGGAGACTACTACGAGCAGTACTTC.

The chain is built from TRBV2 and TRBJ2-1; 9 bases agree with TRBD2. V lost 1 base to trimming and J lost 8 bases; unmatched junction nucleotides: 6. Germline CDR1 SNHLY, CDR2 FYNNEI. This CDR3 comprises 15 residues. The CDR3 loop reads CASSEGVAGVDEQFF. For the CDR3, the DNA is TGTGCCAGCAGTGAAGGGGTAGCGGGGGTGGATGAGCAGTTCTTC.

This chain connects TRBV6-5 to TRBJ2-1, with 11 bases that match TRBD2. The CDR3 has 14 amino acids. The germline gives CDR1 MNHEY, CDR2 SVGAGI. The J segment lost 12 bases and the V segment lost 6 bases, leaving 10 bases of the junction unmatched. The CDR3 is CASRLAGDRLGQFF. DNA of the CDR3: TGTGCCAGCAGACTAGCGGGGGATCGATTAGGGCAGTTCTTC.

The chain carries TRBV7-2 and TRBJ2-1; D gene ambiguous. This CDR3 spans 13 amino acids. V lost 3 bases to trimming and J lost 5 bases, with 8 bases between them. Germline V gives CDR1 SGHTA, CDR2 FQGNSA. CDR3 coding DNA: TGTGCCAGCAGCTTCCTAGGGAACAATGAGCAGTTCTTC. This gives the protein CASSFLGNNEQFF.

This sequence joins TRBV18 and TRBJ2-4; maybe TRBD1 (6 bases). The CDR3 runs to 17 residues. V was cut by 3 bases and J by 0 bases, with 15 bases left in between. Looked up from germline, CDR1 is KGHSH and CDR2 is LQKENI. As DNA, the CDR3 is TGTGCCAGCTCACCCCAGGGGCAGCTCATAGCCAAAAACATTCAGTACTTC. As protein: CASSPQGQLIAKNIQYF.

The chain combines TRBV6-6 with TRBJ1-3; no firm D call. The V end lost 2 bases, the J end lost 8 bases, and 7 bases lay between the germline ends. Germline V gene lookup returns CDR1 MNHNY and CDR2 SVGAGI (reference sequence). This CDR3 has 12 residues. The CDR3 DNA follows: TGTGCCAGCAGTTACGCCGGGGACACCATATATTTT. Encoded protein: CASSYAGDTIYF.

There are a few counts of this clone. The rearrangement links TRBV2 to TRBJ1-3; 7 bases match TRBD1. Trimming removed 8 bases from V and 0 bases from J; junction bases left unmatched: 7. Germline CDR1 is SNHLY and CDR2 is FYNNEI. The CDR3 covers 15 residues. The DNA of the CDR3 is TGTGCCAGCCAACAGGGGCTTTACTCTGGAAACACCATATATTTT. It translates to CASQQGLYSGNTIYF.

The rearrangement joins TRBV6-2 or TRBV6-3 to TRBJ1-4; possibly TRBD1 for D (6 bases). The V end lost 5 bases, the J end lost 4 bases, and 11 bases lay between the germline ends. The CDR3 covers 14 residues. Germline V gives CDR1 MNHEY, CDR2 SVGEGT. The CDR3 reads CASSKWTDNEKLFF. CDR3 nucleotide sequence: TGTGCCAGCAGTAAGTGGACAGATAATGAAAAACTGTTTTTT.

J is TRBJ2-2 and V is TRBV7-2, with 7 bases matching TRBD1. V lost 6 bases to trimming and J lost 0 bases; unmatched junction nucleotides: 16. The germline V gene has CDR1 SGHTA and CDR2 FQGNSA. CDR3 length: 19 amino acids. CDR3 nucleotide sequence: TGTGCCAGCAGTTCTATCTTGGGGACAGCCTCTTCGAACACCGGGGAGCTGTTTTTT. The encoded protein is CASSSILGTASSNTGELFF.

The chain links TRBV27 to TRBJ2-2, with 8 bases aligning to TRBD2. Germline V lookup: CDR1 MNHEY, CDR2 SMNVEV (reference sequence). The CDR3 is 15 amino acids. The junction had 8 bases not matched to a gene; V was cut back by 7 bases and J by 4 bases. This CDR3 is CASTLMGLGTGELFF. DNA of the CDR3: TGTGCCAGCACCCTGATGGGACTAGGCACCGGGGAGCTGTTTTTT.

Remarks on this clone: Other DNA sequences from this sample encode an identical CDR3 as well. The chain couples TRBV11-3 to TRBJ2-5, with no clear D. The V end was cut by 5 bases, the J end by 5 bases, with 6 bases between. The CDR3 has 11 residues. Looked up from germline, CDR1 is SGHNT and CDR2 is YENEEA. The CDR3 DNA follows: TGTGCCAGCAGCCTTAGGGAGACCCAGTACTTC. This codes for CASSLRETQYF. The full variable domain, its missing parts supplied by reference TRBV11-3 and TRBJ2-5, is EAGVVQSPRYKIIEKKQPVAFWCNPISGHNTLYWYLQNLGQGPELLIRYENEEAVDDSQLPKDRFSAERLKGVDSTLKIQPAELGDSAVYLCASSLRETQYFGPGTRLLVL.

This CDR3 is CASSDGPIWRYTF. The CDR3, as DNA: TGTGCCAGCAGTGATGGGCCTATCTGGCGGTACACCTTC. This chain links TRBV6-1 with TRBJ1-2; D is unclear. V lost 3 bases and J 11 bases, leaving 16 bases between the germline ends. The germline V gene encodes CDR1 MNHNS and CDR2 SASEGT. This CDR3 contains 13 residues.

The rearrangement uses TRBV20-1 and TRBJ1-6; perhaps TRBD1 as D (6 bases). The CDR3 runs 13 residues. V was pared by 3 bases and J by 8 bases, with 11 bases between. Germline V lookup: CDR1 DFQATT, CDR2 SNEGSKA (reference sequence). CDR3 coding DNA: TGCAGTGCTAGTGAAGGGGGGCATTCACCCCTCCACTTT. Residues: CSASEGGHSPLHF.

The genes are TRBV9 and TRBJ1-6; no firm D call. Trimming removed 0 bases from V and 7 bases from J, with 11 bases in between. CDR1 is SGDLS, CDR2 YYNGEE, per germline. The CDR3 runs to 15 residues. The CDR3 DNA follows: TGTGCCAGCAGCGTAGATGGGATAGCCAATTCACCCCTCCACTTT. It encodes CASSVDGIANSPLHF.

J is TRBJ2-5 and V is TRBV5-6, with 7 bases fitting TRBD2. The CDR3 is 15 residues long. V gave up 0 bases and J gave up 5 bases; unmatched junction bases: 7. Germline-derived CDR1 and CDR2 are SGHDT and YYEEEE. CDR3 sequence reads: CASSLAGGNLETQYF. The CDR3 DNA follows: TGTGCCAGCAGCTTGGCCGGGGGGAACTTGGAGACCCAGTACTTC.